This T cell receptor (beta chain) was recovered during a study of blood T cell repertoires in COVID-19. On the study more broadly: From the United States, Italy and Spain came samples of acute and convalescent COVID-19.

Profiled with immunoSEQ multiplex PCR; TCRdb holds only in-frame clones, not every one. The repertoire holds 250,000 or so clones, 70% to 85% seen once, with approximately 1.8% in the top ten. The CDR3 runs 13 residues. The ends were cut back, 3 bases at V and 2 bases at J, with 8 bases in the middle. Germline V CDR1 and CDR2: DFQATT, SNEGSKA (reference sequence). V is TRBV20-1 and J is TRBJ1-3; D is unresolved. The sequence was collected from a man aged 55-75 years who had recovered from COVID-19. Sequenced: PBMCs or T cells enriched from blood (not recorded which). The CDR3 DNA reads TGCAGTGCTAGTACCGGGGCTGGAAACACCATATATTTT. It translates to CSASTGAGNTIYF.